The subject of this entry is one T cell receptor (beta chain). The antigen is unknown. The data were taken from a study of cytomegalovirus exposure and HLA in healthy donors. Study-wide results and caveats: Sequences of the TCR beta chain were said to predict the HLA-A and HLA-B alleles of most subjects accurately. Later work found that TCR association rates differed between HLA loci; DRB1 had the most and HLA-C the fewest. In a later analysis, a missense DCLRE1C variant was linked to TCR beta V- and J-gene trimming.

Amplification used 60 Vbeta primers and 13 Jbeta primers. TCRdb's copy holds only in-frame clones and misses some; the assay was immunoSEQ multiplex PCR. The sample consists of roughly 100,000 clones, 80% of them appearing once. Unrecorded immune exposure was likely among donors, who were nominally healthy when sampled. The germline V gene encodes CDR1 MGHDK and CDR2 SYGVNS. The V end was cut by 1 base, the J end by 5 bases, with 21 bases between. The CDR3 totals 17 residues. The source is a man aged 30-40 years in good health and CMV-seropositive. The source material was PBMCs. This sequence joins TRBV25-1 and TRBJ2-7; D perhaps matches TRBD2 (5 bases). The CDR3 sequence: CASSEWHSNDLSDEQYF. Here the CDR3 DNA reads TGTGCCAGCAGTGAATGGCATTCAAATGACCTTAGCGACGAGCAGTACTTC.